This T cell receptor beta chain emerged from a study of post-analysis software for immune sequencing data. Points from the study as a whole: Clustering by F measure revealed strong co-clustering among samples prepared together in one batch. Comparison of patients with controls showed about 5 TRBV segments more frequent in patients, TRBV5-6, TRBV5-1 and TRBV20-1 among them.

Looked up from germline, CDR1 is SGHTA and CDR2 is FQGNSA. V lost 1 base to trimming and J lost 1 base; unmatched junction nucleotides: 2. This CDR3 is built from 15 residues. Unique molecular identifiers were carried by the TCR beta cDNA libraries. TCRdb ran MiXCR on the PCR reads and lists one entry per CDR3 protein. The sample lists fewer than 850,000 distinct CDR3 sequences; roughly 27% were seen once. This clonotype was counted at least ten times. Its target is not known. The sample comprised blood. The gene calls are TRBV7-2 and TRBJ2-7, with 9 positions matching TRBD2. The clonotype comes from a girl between 10 and 17 years old with multiple sclerosis. CDR3 sequence: CASSLELAGSYEQYF. The CDR3 coding sequence is TGTGCCAGCAGCTTAGAACTAGCGGGTTCCTACGAGCAGTACTTC.